Below are 3 T cell receptor beta chains sequenced from a single sample in a study of glioma-infiltrating T cells. Using RNA template, CDR3s of TCR alpha and beta were amplified with iRepertoire arm-PCR. TCRdb called the multiplex PCR reads again in MiXCR, with one record for every CDR3 protein. The sample has approximately 89,000 distinct CDR3 sequences; around a quarter are singletons. Sequencing was performed on glioma tissue, nonneoplastic brain tissue, or PBMCs (not recorded which). These TCRs come from a human donor with low-grade glioma or glioblastoma, undergoing nonglioma brain surgery, or in good health (not recorded which).

The gene calls are TRBV5-4 and TRBJ1-1; D remains unclear. The CDR3 has 12 amino acids. V dropped 0 bases and J dropped 4 bases, with 4 bases sitting between them. CDR1 is SGHNT, CDR2 YYREEE, per germline (reference sequence). CDR3 coding DNA: TGTGCCAGCAGCTTGGGGGCCACTGAAGCTTTCTTT. It specifies CASSLGATEAFF.

The chain uses TRBV5-1 and TRBJ1-1; a possible D gene is TRBD1 (5 bases). Trimming shortened V by 2 bases and J by 0 bases, and 14 bases separated the two germline ends. The germline V gene has CDR1 SGHRS and CDR2 YFSETQ. CDR3 length: 16 residues. The CDR3 here is CASSFSGGGMNTEAFF. CDR3 in DNA: TGCGCCAGCAGCTTCTCCGGGGGTGGGATGAACACTGAAGCTTTCTTT.

This clonotype was counted ten times or more. This chain links TRBV24-1 with TRBJ1-5, with TRBD1 matching 8 bases. J was trimmed by 8 bases and V by 2 bases; bases with no gene match: 1. The CDR3 contains 13 residues. Looked up from germline, CDR1 is KGHDR and CDR2 is SFDVKD. The CDR3 coding sequence is TGTGCCACCAGTGATTGGACAGGGAAGCCCCAGCATTTT. Amino acids: CATSDWTGKPQHF.